Presented here are 22 T cell receptor beta chains from one specimen sequenced in a study of monozygotic twins with inflammatory bowel disease. TCRdb re-called the 5' RACE reads and shows each CDR3 protein once, DNA omitted. The listing contains some 90,000 distinct CDR3 sequences. Sequenced input: blood. These receptors were taken from a human donor with ulcerative colitis or Crohn's disease, or a healthy co-twin of an affected twin (not recorded which).

The chain uses TRBV10-3 and TRBJ1-2; absent DNA, TCRdb's TRBD1 call cannot be checked. This CDR3 comprises 14 residues. Germline V gene sequence: CDR1 ENHRY, CDR2 SYGVKD. The CDR3 sequence: CAISESLQGYGYTF.

V gene TRBV12-3 or TRBV12-4 combines with J gene TRBJ2-1; TCRdb selects TRBD1, and the lack of DNA leaves this call unchecked. The CDR3 spans 15 residues. CDR3 residues: CASSNRVPPYNEQFF.

This chain links TRBV5-1 with TRBJ1-6. This CDR3 contains 13 residues. From germline, CDR1 is SGHRS and CDR2 YFSETQ. CDR3 residues: CASSFIIDSPLHF.

CDR3 sequence reads: CASSVEAFGDTQYF. The chain has TRBV2 and TRBJ2-3; checking the TCRdb D call of TRBD2 is not possible without DNA. Germline CDR1 SNHLY, CDR2 FYNNEI. The CDR3 is made up of 14 amino acids.

J is TRBJ1-5 and V is TRBV7-8; TCRdb's assignment of TRBD1 cannot be checked, as there is no DNA. The V gene's germline CDR1 is SGHVS and CDR2 FQNEAQ. This CDR3 has 14 amino acids. The CDR3 spells CASSSTGSAQPQHF.

The rearrangement joins TRBV5-4 to TRBJ2-3; TCRdb selects TRBD1, and the lack of DNA leaves this call unchecked. Germline V CDR1 and CDR2: SGHNT, YYREEE (reference sequence). This CDR3 comprises 15 residues. CDR3 sequence reads: CASSPDRGRTDTQYF. The complete variable domain, with remaining parts taken from reference TRBV5-4 and TRBJ2-3, reads ETGVTQSPTHLIKTRGQQVTLRCSSQSGHNTVSWYQQALGQGPQFIFQYYREEENGRGNFPPRFSGLQFPNYSSELNVNALELDDSALYLCASSPDRGRTDTQYFGPGTRLTVL.

The gene calls are TRBV5-1 and TRBJ1-1; the D gene TCRdb calls, TRBD1, cannot be checked with no DNA. CDR1 is SGHRS and CDR2 is YFSETQ in the germline V gene. The CDR3 sequence is 15 residues long. The chain's CDR3 is CASSQTGTVNTEAFF.

The chain recombines TRBV5-1 with TRBJ2-3; as DNA is missing, the TRBD1 call by TCRdb cannot be tested. The CDR3 spans 15 residues. Germline assignment: CDR1 SGHRS and CDR2 YFSETQ. CDR3: CASRAGQPNTDTQYF.

V gene TRBV2 combines with J gene TRBJ2-2; TCRdb picks TRBD2, but there is no DNA to check that call. Germline values: CDR1 SNHLY, CDR2 FYNNEI. The CDR3 runs to 15 residues. The CDR3 sequence is CASSEVAGPTGELFF.

This chain's CDR3 is CASSLSGGAGELFF. The V and J genes are TRBV7-2 and TRBJ2-2; as DNA is missing, the TRBD1 call by TCRdb cannot be tested. The CDR3 runs 14 residues. Looked up from germline, CDR1 is SGHTA and CDR2 is FQGNSA.

The chain has TRBV14 and TRBJ1-2; TCRdb's D gene call, TRBD1, goes unchecked for lack of DNA. This CDR3 spans 14 amino acids. Germline V gene lookup returns CDR1 SGHDN and CDR2 FVKESK. CDR3 loop: CASSQGANNYGYTF.

This chain joins TRBV7-6 and TRBJ1-6; checking the TCRdb D call of TRBD1 is not possible without DNA. The CDR3 covers 15 residues. From germline, CDR1 is SGHVS and CDR2 FNYEAQ. CDR3 loop: CASSPNSRGNSPLYF.

The chain's CDR3 is CASSLGLTGNQPQHF. The chain links TRBV5-1 to TRBJ1-5. Germline values: CDR1 SGHRS, CDR2 YFSETQ. This CDR3 is built from 15 residues.

V usage is TRBV20-1 and J usage is TRBJ1-4. CDR3 size: 16 residues. CDR1 is DFQATT and CDR2 is SNEGSKA in the germline V gene (reference sequence). This chain's CDR3 is CSARVILRQGREKLFF.

This chain connects TRBV7-3 to TRBJ2-2; TCRdb lists TRBD2, though no DNA is available to test this call. CDR3 length: 21 residues. The germline CDR1 and CDR2 sequences are SGHTA and FQGTGA. CDR3 region: CASSSKPRTTSGGLYTGELFF. Using reference TRBV7-3 and TRBJ2-2 for the parts outside the CDR3, the full variable domain is GAGVSQTPSNKVTEKGKYVELRCDPISGHTALYWYRQSLGQGPEFLIYFQGTGAADDSGLPNDRFFAVRPEGSVSTLKIQRTERGDSAVYLCASSSKPRTTSGGLYTGELFFGEGSRLTVL.

The CDR3 loop reads CASRPPNYGYTF. This chain uses TRBV28 with TRBJ1-2; TCRdb names TRBD1, which stays unverified in the absence of DNA. Per the germline V gene, CDR1 is MDHEN and CDR2 is SYDVKM. This CDR3 is built from 12 residues.

The CDR3 protein is CASSARPMSNEQFF. The chain uses TRBV27 and TRBJ2-1. There are 14 residues in the CDR3. The germline V gene has CDR1 MNHEY and CDR2 SMNVEV (reference sequence).

The rearrangement links TRBV27 to TRBJ2-3; with no DNA, the TCRdb D assignment of TRBD1 cannot be verified. CDR1 and CDR2 (germline): MNHEY, SMNVEV (reference sequence). This CDR3 is 15 amino acids long. CDR3 loop: CASSLGGGASDTQYF.

CDR3 loop: CASSLGGSGQPQHF. The chain recombines TRBV7-2 with TRBJ1-5. The germline V gene encodes CDR1 SGHTA and CDR2 FQGNSA. The CDR3 totals 14 residues.

The chain recombines TRBV18 with TRBJ2-1; the TCRdb call, TRBD1, lacks DNA for checking. CDR3 length equals 14 residues. Germline CDR1 KGHSH, CDR2 LQKENI. Here the CDR3 reads CASSTRTGGNEQFF. The full variable domain, with the rest looked up from reference TRBV18 and TRBJ2-1, is NAGVMQNPRHLVRRRGQEARLRCSPMKGHSHVYWYRQLPEEGLKFMVYLQKENIIDESGMPKERFSAEFPKEGPSILRIQQVVRGDSAAYFCASSTRTGGNEQFFGPGTRLTVL.

V usage is TRBV29-1 and J usage is TRBJ1-2; TCRdb outputs TRBD1, but without DNA this stays unchecked. The CDR3 consists of 17 residues. Germline-derived CDR1 and CDR2 are SQVTM and ANQGSEA. CDR3 sequence reads: CSVTPPTGSRGNYGYTF.

The rearrangement joins TRBV6-1 to TRBJ2-1. Germline CDR1 reads MNHNS; CDR2 reads SASEGT. The CDR3 consists of 14 residues. The CDR3 loop is CASSEGYVYNEQFF.